The present T cell receptor (beta chain) was sequenced within a study of identical twins. Study-level findings and limits: Invariant MAIT and iNKT cells are populations that could partly confound zero-insertion analyses. Model-predicted out-of-frame TCR alpha sharing fell below observed values in monozygotic twins. Compared with unrelated sharing, twin-shared out-of-frame alpha sequences had more low-probability sequences. While abundant cord blood beta clonotypes carried fewer insertions, memory repertoires showed no such pattern.

The CDR3 covers 13 residues. Trimming pared 4 bases from V and 5 bases from J, leaving 10 bases between. Per germline, CDR1 SGHRS and CDR2 YFSETQ. This clonotype was recorded many times. Antigen specificity is unknown. TCRdb re-analysed the 5' RACE reads in MiXCR, keeping a single row per CDR3 protein. This table has 200,000 to 250,000 distinct CDR3 sequences, roughly 10% appearing once. The chain combines TRBV5-1 with TRBJ2-1; D is ambiguous. This TCR was sampled from a man aged 45-60 years in good health. What was sequenced was memory T cells sorted from blood. The CDR3 sequence is CASSAPPDNEQFF. The CDR3 DNA sequence: TGCGCCAGCAGCGCACCTCCGGACAATGAGCAGTTCTTC.